This record covers a single T cell receptor (beta chain). Its antigen is unknown. Brentuximab vedotin exposure varied, and every patient relapsed after autologous stem cell transplantation. From germline, CDR1 is SGHVS and CDR2 FNYEAQ. The V segment lost 5 bases and the J segment 4 bases; nucleotides outside the gene matches: 11. The CDR3 extends over 16 amino acids. The sample comes from a study of PD-1 blockade in classical Hodgkin lymphoma. General study points: Lower baseline TCR diversity was reported for newly diagnosed patients than for healthy donors. Repertoire differences lack defined causes, possibly disease activity or prior therapy. The diversity seen at baseline in complete responders resembled that of newly diagnosed patients.

Here immunoSEQ multiplex PCR was the method, and the copy in TCRdb shows in-frame clones only, minus some. The sample records tens of thousands of clones, roughly nine tenths being singletons. The J gene is TRBJ2-1, the V gene TRBV7-6; 7 bases fit TRBD2. The clonotype originates from a human donor with classical Hodgkin lymphoma. The sequenced sample was peripheral blood mononuclear cells (PBMCs), obtained before the second cycle of nivolumab. The CDR3 sequence: CASSPRVAGEYNEQFF. CDR3 nucleotides: TGTGCCAGCAGCCCTCGAGTGGCGGGAGAGTACAATGAGCAGTTCTTC. Variable domain in full (rest from reference TRBV7-6 and TRBJ2-1): GAGVSQSPRYKVTKRGQDVALRCDPISGHVSLYWYRQALGQGPEFLTYFNYEAQQDKSGLPNDRFSAERPEGSISTLTIQRTEQRDSAMYRCASSPRVAGEYNEQFFGPGTRLTVL.